The present T cell receptor beta chain was sequenced within a study of response to subunit inactivated influenza vaccine. CDR1 and CDR2 from the germline V gene are SGHDT and YYEEEE. This CDR3 has 19 amino acids. V lost 0 bases and J lost 1; bases outside the gene matches: 10. A single record per CDR3 protein comes from TCRdb applying MiXCR to the RT-PCR reads. The data contain about 620,000 distinct CDR3 sequences, approximately 12% of them singletons. This clonotype was detected once. The sequencing used PBMCs from blood, collected on the day of vaccination. The chain links TRBV5-6 to TRBJ2-6, with 7 positions matching TRBD1. The clonotype was recovered from a man aged 45-65 years who received an inactivated influenza vaccine. The CDR3 loop reads CASSLEHRGFISGANVLTF. DNA of the CDR3: TGTGCCAGCAGCTTGGAGCACAGGGGTTTTATTTCTGGGGCCAACGTCCTGACTTTC.